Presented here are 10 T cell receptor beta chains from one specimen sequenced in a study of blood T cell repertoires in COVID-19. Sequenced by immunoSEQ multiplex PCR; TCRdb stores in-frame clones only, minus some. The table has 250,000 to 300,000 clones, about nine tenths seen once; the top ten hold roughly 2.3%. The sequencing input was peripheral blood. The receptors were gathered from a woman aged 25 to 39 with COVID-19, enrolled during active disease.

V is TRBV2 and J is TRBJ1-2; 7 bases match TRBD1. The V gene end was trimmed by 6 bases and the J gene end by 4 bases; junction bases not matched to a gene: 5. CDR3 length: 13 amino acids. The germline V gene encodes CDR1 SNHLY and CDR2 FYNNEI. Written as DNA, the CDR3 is TGTGCCAGCAGGGCCTGGGACAGCTATGGCTACACCTTC. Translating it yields CASRAWDSYGYTF.

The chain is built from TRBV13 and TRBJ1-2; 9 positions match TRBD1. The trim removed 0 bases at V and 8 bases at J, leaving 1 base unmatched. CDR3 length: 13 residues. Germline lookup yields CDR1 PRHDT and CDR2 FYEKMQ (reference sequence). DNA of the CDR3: TGTGCCAGCAGCTTAGGGACAGGGGGAGGCTACACCTTC. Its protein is CASSLGTGGGYTF.

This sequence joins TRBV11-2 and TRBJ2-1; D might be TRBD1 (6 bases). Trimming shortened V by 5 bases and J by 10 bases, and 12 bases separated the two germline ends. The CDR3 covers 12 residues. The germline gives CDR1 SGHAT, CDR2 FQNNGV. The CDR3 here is CASSPTGYEQFF. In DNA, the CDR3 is TGTGCCAGCAGCCCTACAGGGTACGAGCAGTTCTTC.

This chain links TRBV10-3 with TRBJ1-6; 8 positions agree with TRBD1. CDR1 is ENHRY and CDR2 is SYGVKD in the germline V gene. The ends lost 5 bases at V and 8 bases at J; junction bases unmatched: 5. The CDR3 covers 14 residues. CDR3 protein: CAISSGGSDSPLHF. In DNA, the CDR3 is TGTGCCATCAGTTCAGGGGGCTCGGATTCACCCCTCCACTTT.

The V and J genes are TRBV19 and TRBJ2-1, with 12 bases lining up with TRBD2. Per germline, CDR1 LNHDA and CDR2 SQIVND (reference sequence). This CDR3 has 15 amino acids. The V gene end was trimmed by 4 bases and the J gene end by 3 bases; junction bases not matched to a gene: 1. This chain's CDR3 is CASSRTSGDYNEQFF. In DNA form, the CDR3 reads TGTGCCAGTAGTAGGACTAGCGGGGACTACAATGAGCAGTTCTTC.

The CDR3 DNA is TGCAGCGTTGCCGCAGCTAAAGCAGGTGAAGCTTTCTTT. It translates to CSVAAAKAGEAFF. The chain has TRBV29-1 and TRBJ1-1; D is ambiguous. The CDR3 has 13 residues. Trimming pared 4 bases from V and 7 bases from J, leaving 16 bases between. Germline V CDR1 and CDR2: SQVTM, ANQGSEA.

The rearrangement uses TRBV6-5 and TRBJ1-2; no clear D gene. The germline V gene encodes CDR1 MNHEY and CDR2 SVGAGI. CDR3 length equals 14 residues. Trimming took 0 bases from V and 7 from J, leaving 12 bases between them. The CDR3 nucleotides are TGTGCCAGCAGTTACTCAAAGGGAGCGAGTGGCTACACCTTC. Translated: CASSYSKGASGYTF.

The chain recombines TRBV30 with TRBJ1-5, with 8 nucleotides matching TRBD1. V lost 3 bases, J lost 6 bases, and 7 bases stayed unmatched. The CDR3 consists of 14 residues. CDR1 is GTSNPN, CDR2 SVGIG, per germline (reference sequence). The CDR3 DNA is TGTGCCTGGAGCTCTGGACAGGGCGGTCAGCCCCAGCATTTT. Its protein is CAWSSGQGGQPQHF. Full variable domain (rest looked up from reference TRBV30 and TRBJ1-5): SQTIHQWPATLVQPVGSPLSLECTVEGTSNPNLYWYRQAAGRGLQLLFYSVGIGQISSEVPQNLSASRPQDRQFILSSKKLLLSDSGFYLCAWSSGQGGQPQHFGDGTRLSIL.

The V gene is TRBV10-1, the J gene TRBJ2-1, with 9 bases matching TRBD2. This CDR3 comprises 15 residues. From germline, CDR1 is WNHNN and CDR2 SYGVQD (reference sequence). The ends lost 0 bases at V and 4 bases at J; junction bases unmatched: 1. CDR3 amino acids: CASSESLAGYNEQFF. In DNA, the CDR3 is TGCGCCAGCAGTGAGTCCCTAGCGGGATACAATGAGCAGTTCTTC.

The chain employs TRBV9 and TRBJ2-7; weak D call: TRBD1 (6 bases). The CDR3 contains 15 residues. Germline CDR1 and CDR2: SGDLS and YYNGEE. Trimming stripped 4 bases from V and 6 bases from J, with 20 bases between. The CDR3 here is CASSSYREKSSEQYF. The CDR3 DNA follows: TGTGCCAGCAGCTCATACAGGGAGAAAAGTTCCGAGCAGTACTTC.